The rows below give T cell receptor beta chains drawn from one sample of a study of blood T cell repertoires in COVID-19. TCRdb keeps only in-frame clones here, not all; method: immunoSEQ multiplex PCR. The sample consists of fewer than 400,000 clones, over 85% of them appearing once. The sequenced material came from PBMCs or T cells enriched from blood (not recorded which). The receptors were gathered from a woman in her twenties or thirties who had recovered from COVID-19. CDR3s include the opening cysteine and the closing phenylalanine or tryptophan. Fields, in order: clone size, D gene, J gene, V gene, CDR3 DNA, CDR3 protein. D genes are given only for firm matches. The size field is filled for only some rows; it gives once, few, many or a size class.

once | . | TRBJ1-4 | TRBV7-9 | TGTGCCAGCAGCCTTACTAAAGGTGTTGAAAAACTGTTTTTT | CASSLTKGVEKLFF
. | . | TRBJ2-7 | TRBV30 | TGTGCCTGGAGTAGTCAGGTTTACTACGAGCAGTACTTC | CAWSSQVYYEQYF
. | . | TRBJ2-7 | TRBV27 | TGTGCCAGCAGTTTGTGGAGGGGAGGCGAGCAGTACTTC | CASSLWRGGEQYF
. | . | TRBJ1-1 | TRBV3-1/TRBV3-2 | TGTGCCAGCAGCCGCGTGTCGGGACATCCGAACACTGAAGCTTTCTTT | CASSRVSGHPNTEAFF
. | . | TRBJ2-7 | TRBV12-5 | TGTGCTAGTGGTTGGGGCATAAGAGAGGACCAATCTAGCTACGAGCAGTACTTC | CASGWGIREDQSSYEQYF
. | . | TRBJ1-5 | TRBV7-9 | TGTGCCAGCAGCATAAGTGGGGGGGATCAGCCCCAGCATTTT | CASSISGGDQPQHF
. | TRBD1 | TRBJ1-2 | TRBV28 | TGTGCCGGCCAGGGGGCTGGCTATGGCTACACCTTC | CAGQGAGYGYTF
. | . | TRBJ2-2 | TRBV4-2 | TGTGCCAGCAGCCAAGGTGGGGGAACAGGGTTGGCCGGGGAGCTGTTTTTT | CASSQGGGTGLAGELFF
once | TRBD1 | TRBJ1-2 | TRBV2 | TGTGCCAGCAGTCCAGGGGGTCTTAACTATGGCTACACCTTC | CASSPGGLNYGYTF
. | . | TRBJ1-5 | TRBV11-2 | TGTGCCAGCAGCTTAGGAGTCGGTCAGCCCCAGCATTTT | CASSLGVGQPQHF
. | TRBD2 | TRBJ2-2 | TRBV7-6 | TGTGCCAGCAGCTCCGGGGGGGGTCAACTCACCGGGGAGCTGTTTTTT | CASSSGGGQLTGELFF
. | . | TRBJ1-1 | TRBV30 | TGTGCCTGGAGTTTCAACAGGGCCGGGAACACTGAAGCTTTCTTT | CAWSFNRAGNTEAFF
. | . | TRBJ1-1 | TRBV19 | TGTGCCACATCCCCCTGGGGAGCGAACACTGAAGCTTTCTTT | CATSPWGANTEAFF
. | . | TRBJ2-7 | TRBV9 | TGTGCCAGCAGCGTAGGGCAGGGGGGCTACGAGCAGTACTTC | CASSVGQGGYEQYF
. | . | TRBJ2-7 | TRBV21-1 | TGTGCCAGCAGCACCAGGGGAGTGGCCTACGAGCAGTACTTC | CASSTRGVAYEQYF
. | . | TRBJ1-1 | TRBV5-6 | TGTGCCAGCAGCTTGGGTGGGAGTGGGTCAAAAGACGAAGCTTTCTTT | CASSLGGSGSKDEAFF
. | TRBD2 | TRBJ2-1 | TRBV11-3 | TGTGCCAGCAGCTACAGGACTAGCGGGGGTTACAATGAGCAGTTCTTC | CASSYRTSGGYNEQFF
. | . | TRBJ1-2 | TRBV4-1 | TGCGCCAGCAGCCAAGTTATCACCCCCGGGGGCTACACCTTC | CASSQVITPGGYTF
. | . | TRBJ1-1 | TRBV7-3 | TGTGCCAGCAGCGTACAGCCGAACACTGAAGCTTTCTTT | CASSVQPNTEAFF
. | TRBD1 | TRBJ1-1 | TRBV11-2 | TGTGCCAGCAGCTTAGTCAGGGGGCAGACTGAAGCTTTCTTT | CASSLVRGQTEAFF
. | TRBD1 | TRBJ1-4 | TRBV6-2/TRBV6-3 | TGTGCCAGCAGTCACGGGACAGGGAGGGAACTGTTTTTT | CASSHGTGRELFF
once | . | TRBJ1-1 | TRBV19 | TGTGCCAGTACGGCGGAGGGCGCGGCCACTGAAGCTTTCTTT | CASTAEGAATEAFF
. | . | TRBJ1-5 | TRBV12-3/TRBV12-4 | TGTGCCAGCAGTTTTAACAGGGATCAGCCCCAGCATTTT | CASSFNRDQPQHF
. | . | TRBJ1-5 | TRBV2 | TGTGCCAGCAAGAGGGAGTCGGATCAGCCCCAGCATTTT | CASKRESDQPQHF
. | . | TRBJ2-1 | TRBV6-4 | TGTGCCACTAGCGAGTCCTCCTACAATGAGCAGTTCTTC | CATSESSYNEQFF
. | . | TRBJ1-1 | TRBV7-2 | TGTGCCAGCAGCCTTCCTCGGGGTGGGACTGAAGCTTTCTTT | CASSLPRGGTEAFF
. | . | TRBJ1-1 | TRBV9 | TGTGCCAGCAGCCCTCGACATTCTCTAAACACTGAAGCTTTCTTT | CASSPRHSLNTEAFF
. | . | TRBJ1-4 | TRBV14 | TGTGCCAGCAGCCATTCCGGGAGCGAAAAACTGTTTTTT | CASSHSGSEKLFF
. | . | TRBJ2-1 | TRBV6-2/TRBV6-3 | TGTGCCAGCAGTTATCGACAAGATGAGCAGTTCTTC | CASSYRQDEQFF
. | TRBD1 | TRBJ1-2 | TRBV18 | TGTGCCAGCTCATCTCTGGGACAGGGGGCGTCTAACTATGGCTACACCTTC | CASSSLGQGASNYGYTF
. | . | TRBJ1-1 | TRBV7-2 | TGTGCCAGCAGCTTAGGTATTGTCGCTGAAGCTTTCTTT | CASSLGIVAEAFF
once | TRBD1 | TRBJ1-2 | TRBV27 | TGTGCCAGCAGTCCATGGACAGGTTCTAACTATGGCTACACCTTC | CASSPWTGSNYGYTF
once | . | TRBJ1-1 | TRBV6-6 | TGTGCCAGCAGTTACCGTTCGGCTGAAGCTTTCTTT | CASSYRSAEAFF
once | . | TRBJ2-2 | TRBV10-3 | TGTGCCATCAGAGGTAGGGAGGTAAACACCGGGGAGCTGTTTTTT | CAIRGREVNTGELFF
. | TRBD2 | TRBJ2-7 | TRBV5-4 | TGTGCCAGCAGCCCCGGACTAGCGTTAGAGCAGTACTTC | CASSPGLALEQYF
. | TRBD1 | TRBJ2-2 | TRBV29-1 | TGCAGCGCCATGCCCCGGGACAGCGCGAACACCGGGGAGCTGTTTTTT | CSAMPRDSANTGELFF
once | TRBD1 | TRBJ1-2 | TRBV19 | TGTGCCAGTAGTAACGACAGGGCCTATGGCTACACCTTC | CASSNDRAYGYTF
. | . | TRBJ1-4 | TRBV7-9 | TGTGCCAGCCTTAGGGGAGGAGAAAAACTGTTTTTT | CASLRGGEKLFF
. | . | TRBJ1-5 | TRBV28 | TGTGCCAGCAGAAATTTAGGAGTCTTCAATCAGCCCCAGCATTTT | CASRNLGVFNQPQHF
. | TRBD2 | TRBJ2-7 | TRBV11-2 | TGTGCCAGCAGCTTTGGTAGCGGGAGTCGGTACGAGCAGTACTTC | CASSFGSGSRYEQYF
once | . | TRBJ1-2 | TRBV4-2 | TGTGCCAGCAGCCAAGATCTCCAGGAAAATTTGAAGGGCTACACCTTC | CASSQDLQENLKGYTF
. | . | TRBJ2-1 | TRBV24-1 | TGTGCCACCAGTGACAACAACGGGATTTACAATGAGCAGTTCTTC | CATSDNNGIYNEQFF
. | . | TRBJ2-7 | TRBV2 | TGTGCCAGCAGCGGAGTCTCCTACGAGCAGTACTTC | CASSGVSYEQYF
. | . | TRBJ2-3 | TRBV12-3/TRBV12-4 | TGTGCCAGCAGTCCTTCCAGGAGGAAGTATTTT | CASSPSRRKYF
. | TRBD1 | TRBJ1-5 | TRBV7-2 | TGTGCCAGCAGCTTAGGGACAGGGGGCGGACAGCCCCAGCATTTT | CASSLGTGGGQPQHF
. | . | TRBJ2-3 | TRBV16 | TGTGCCAGCAGCCAAGCGGGACGTAGCACAGATACGCAGTATTTT | CASSQAGRSTDTQYF
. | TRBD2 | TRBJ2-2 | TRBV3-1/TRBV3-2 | TGTGCCAGCAGCCCATCCTTGTTAGCGGGAGTCACCGGGGAGCTGTTTTTT | CASSPSLLAGVTGELFF
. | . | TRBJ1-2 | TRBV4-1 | TGCGCCAGCAGCCAAGAAAGGGACACCTATGGCTACACCTTC | CASSQERDTYGYTF
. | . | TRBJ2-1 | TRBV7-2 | TGTGCCAGCAGCTTAGTCCAGGGGATCTACAATGAGCAGTTCTTC | CASSLVQGIYNEQFF
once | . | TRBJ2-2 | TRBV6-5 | TGTGCCAGCAGTTACCTCGGGGTGACCGGGGAGCTGTTTTTT | CASSYLGVTGELFF
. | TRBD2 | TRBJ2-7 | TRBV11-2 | TGTGCCAGCAGCAGCCAGCGGGGGTACGAGCAGTACTTC | CASSSQRGYEQYF
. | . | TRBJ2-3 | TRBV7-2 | TGTGCCAGCAGCTCAGGACAGAGCACAGATACGCAGTATTTT | CASSSGQSTDTQYF
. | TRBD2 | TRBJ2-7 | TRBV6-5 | TGTGCCAGCAGCTACTCTAGCGGGTCGGACTACGAGCAGTACTTC | CASSYSSGSDYEQYF